This is a list of T cell receptor beta chains from one sample in a study of cytomegalovirus exposure and HLA in healthy donors. Sequencing used immunoSEQ multiplex PCR; TCRdb keeps in-frame clones, though not all of them. Here the sample table reports some 150,000 clones. The sample consisted of PBMCs. These receptors were obtained from a woman aged 18 to 35 in good health and CMV-seronegative. Each CDR3 is given with its conserved first and last residue. D genes are given only for firm matches.

v_call	d_call	j_call	cdr3_aa	cdr3_nt
TRBV6-5	.	TRBJ2-7	CASSDSSGYEQYF	TGTGCCAGCAGTGACAGTAGCGGTTACGAGCAGTACTTC
TRBV9	.	TRBJ2-5	CASSFGSGQETQYF	TGTGCCAGCAGCTTCGGTAGCGGACAAGAGACCCAGTACTTC
TRBV5-1	TRBD2	TRBJ2-2	CASSPLAGTGELFF	TGCGCCAGCAGTCCTCTAGCGGGAACCGGGGAGCTGTTTTTT
TRBV7-3	TRBD2	TRBJ2-3	CASSLSVLAGVPDTQYF	TGTGCCAGCAGCTTATCGGTCCTAGCGGGGGTCCCAGATACGCAGTATTTT
TRBV9	.	TRBJ1-2	CASSVSGGYGYTF	TGTGCCAGCAGCGTTTCAGGTGGCTATGGCTACACCTTC
TRBV7-9	TRBD2	TRBJ2-1	CASSLAASGMSYNEQFF	TGTGCCAGCAGCTTAGCGGCTAGCGGGATGTCCTACAATGAGCAGTTCTTC
TRBV6-5	TRBD1	TRBJ2-7	CASSYSSDRAYEQYF	TGTGCCAGCAGTTACTCCTCGGACAGGGCCTACGAGCAGTACTTC
TRBV4-3	.	TRBJ2-6	CASSQEGGSGANVLTF	TGCGCCAGCAGCCAAGAAGGCGGGTCTGGGGCCAACGTCCTGACTTTC
TRBV5-1	TRBD1	TRBJ2-1	CASSWGTVNEQFF	TGCGCCAGCAGCTGGGGGACAGTCAATGAGCAGTTCTTC
TRBV27	.	TRBJ2-7	CASSLGGAVYEQYF	TGTGCCAGCAGTTTAGGGGGCGCAGTATACGAGCAGTACTTC
TRBV6-5	TRBD1	TRBJ2-7	CASSRGQGEQYF	TGTGCCAGCAGCCGCGGACAGGGCGAGCAGTACTTC
TRBV19	.	TRBJ1-2	CASSQNPTTGISYTF	TGTGCCAGTAGTCAAAACCCGACAACAGGGATAAGCTACACCTTC
TRBV6-1	TRBD2	TRBJ2-5	CASSERLADQETQYF	TGTGCCAGCAGTGAAAGACTAGCGGACCAAGAGACCCAGTACTTC
TRBV5-4	.	TRBJ1-2	CASSFKGGYYGYTF	TGTGCCAGCAGCTTCAAAGGAGGTTACTATGGCTACACCTTC
TRBV5-4	TRBD2	TRBJ2-7	CASSSGLAAYEQYF	TGTGCCAGCAGCTCGGGACTAGCGGCCTACGAGCAGTACTTC
TRBV5-6	.	TRBJ2-1	CASSLKSKNEQFF	TGTGCCAGCAGCTTGAAGAGCAAAAATGAGCAGTTCTTC
TRBV5-1	TRBD2	TRBJ2-5	CASSPPTSRETQYF	TGCGCCAGCAGCCCCCCGACTAGCCGAGAGACCCAGTACTTC
TRBV12-5	.	TRBJ2-3	CASGFGGTDTQYF	TGTGCTAGTGGTTTCGGGGGTACAGATACGCAGTATTTT
TRBV5-1	TRBD2	TRBJ2-1	CASSPGTSRYNEQFF	TGCGCCAGCAGCCCCGGGACTAGCAGATACAATGAGCAGTTCTTC
TRBV18	.	TRBJ1-2	CASSPDTSYGYTF	TGTGCCAGCTCACCCGACACGAGCTATGGCTACACCTTC
TRBV19	TRBD1	TRBJ1-5	CASTGGPQPQHF	TGTGCCAGTACAGGGGGCCCTCAGCCCCAGCATTTT
TRBV7-3	.	TRBJ2-2	CASSSTVAGELFF	TGTGCCAGCAGCTCTACGGTGGCCGGGGAGCTGTTTTTT
TRBV11-2	.	TRBJ1-1	CASSTPSQGGEAFF	TGTGCCAGCAGCACGCCCTCACAGGGCGGTGAAGCTTTCTTT
TRBV27	TRBD1	TRBJ2-7	CASSLQGQGAYEQYF	TGTGCCAGCAGTTTACAGGGACAGGGGGCCTACGAGCAGTACTTC
TRBV2	.	TRBJ1-2	CASSVTGQGYTF	TGTGCCAGCAGTGTCACTGGGCAGGGCTACACCTTC
TRBV7-2	.	TRBJ1-2	CASSRDWENYGYTF	TGTGCCAGCAGCCGGGACTGGGAGAACTATGGCTACACCTTC
TRBV28	.	TRBJ2-2	CASSLTSGELFF	TGTGCCAGCAGTCTTACTAGCGGGGAGCTGTTTTTT
TRBV19	.	TRBJ2-1	CASTGSELNEQFF	TGTGCCAGTACGGGAAGCGAGCTCAATGAGCAGTTCTTC
TRBV10-3	.	TRBJ1-6	CALRDSYNSPLHF	TGTGCTCTACGGGACTCCTATAATTCACCCCTCCACTTT
TRBV7-9	.	TRBJ1-1	CASSAAEAFF	TGTGCCAGCAGTGCGGCTGAAGCTTTCTTT
TRBV6-5	.	TRBJ1-3	CASSSPRGGDTIYF	TGTGCCAGCTCTTCCCCAAGAGGGGGGGACACCATATATTTT
TRBV6-5	TRBD2	TRBJ2-5	CASNTGGGETQYF	TGTGCCAGCAATACGGGGGGAGGAGAGACCCAGTACTTC
TRBV27	TRBD1	TRBJ1-1	CASSLGDRGSAFF	TGTGCCAGCAGTTTAGGGGACAGGGGATCAGCTTTCTTT
TRBV7-2	TRBD2	TRBJ2-1	CASSLDGTSIGYEQFF	TGTGCCAGCAGCTTAGACGGGACTAGCATTGGATATGAGCAGTTCTTC
TRBV21-1	.	TRBJ2-3	CASSNGDSGDGTTDTQYF	TGTGCCAGCAGCAATGGGGACTCGGGGGACGGAACCACAGATACGCAGTATTTT